A selection of T cell receptor beta chains follows, all from one sample in a study of blood T cell repertoires in COVID-19. Some clones are missing from TCRdb's copy, which holds only in-frame ones; the method was immunoSEQ multiplex PCR. This sample has about 220,000 clones; less than 90% occur once, and the top ten carry approximately 0.69%. Sequenced sample: peripheral blood. These receptors all stem from a man in his forties with acute or convalescent COVID-19. CDR3s include the opening cysteine and the closing phenylalanine or tryptophan. The D gene is left open where the match is weak. For some rows the clone size is stated as once, few or many, or as a class when expanded; others skip it.

DNA: TGTGCCAGCTCTAGGGACAGGCCAAGGCCCCAGCATTTT
CDR3: CASSRDRPRPQHF
V: TRBV19
D: TRBD1
J: TRBJ1-5
size: once

DNA: TGTGCCAGCAGTGACCAGCGGGAGGTCTCCTACGAGCAGTACTTC
CDR3: CASSDQREVSYEQYF
V: TRBV6-4
D: TRBD2
J: TRBJ2-7
size: few

DNA: TGTGCCAGCAGTAGCGGGGGGATCCCCTACGAGCAGTACTTC
CDR3: CASSSGGIPYEQYF
V: TRBV6-5
D: TRBD2
J: TRBJ2-7
size: NA

DNA: TGCAGCGTTGGACCCTCGACAGATGCTAACTATGGCTACACCTTC
CDR3: CSVGPSTDANYGYTF
V: TRBV29-1
D: NA
J: TRBJ1-2
size: NA

DNA: TGCAGCGTTGAATGGTCAGGAGGCCACGAGCAGTACTTC
CDR3: CSVEWSGGHEQYF
V: TRBV29-1
D: NA
J: TRBJ2-7
size: NA

DNA: TGTGCCAGCAGTTCCCAGACTGGGTTCTTGGATACGCAGTATTTT
CDR3: CASSSQTGFLDTQYF
V: TRBV27
D: NA
J: TRBJ2-3
size: NA

DNA: TGTGCCAGCAGCGGGGGACAGGGTAGGACAGATACGCAGTATTTT
CDR3: CASSGGQGRTDTQYF
V: TRBV7-3
D: TRBD1
J: TRBJ2-3
size: NA

DNA: TGTGCCAGCAGTGAAGACAGGGGGCAGTACTTC
CDR3: CASSEDRGQYF
V: TRBV6-1
D: TRBD1
J: TRBJ2-7
size: NA

DNA: TGTGCCAGTAGTACGCTCCCTATAGAGCAGTTCTTC
CDR3: CASSTLPIEQFF
V: TRBV19
D: NA
J: TRBJ2-1
size: NA

DNA: TGTGCCAGCCGTGCAGGGGCGGTGTACGAGCAGTACTTC
CDR3: CASRAGAVYEQYF
V: TRBV2
D: NA
J: TRBJ2-7
size: NA

DNA: TGTGCCAGCAGCGTGGACAGGCAGAGCACAGATACGCAGTATTTT
CDR3: CASSVDRQSTDTQYF
V: TRBV6-5
D: TRBD1
J: TRBJ2-3
size: NA

DNA: TGTGCCAGCAGCCGCAGGGCAGATACGCAGTATTTT
CDR3: CASSRRADTQYF
V: TRBV11-3
D: NA
J: TRBJ2-3
size: NA

DNA: TGTGCCAGCAGTTTCAACGGGAGGGCCAACGAGCAGTACTTC
CDR3: CASSFNGRANEQYF
V: TRBV27
D: TRBD2
J: TRBJ2-7
size: NA

DNA: TGTGCCAGTAGTGGCCGGGACACCGCTAGCACAGATACGCAGTATTTT
CDR3: CASSGRDTASTDTQYF
V: TRBV19
D: NA
J: TRBJ2-3
size: once

DNA: TGTGCCAGCAGCCGGGGGGGCCAATTACTCTATGGCTACACCTTC
CDR3: CASSRGGQLLYGYTF
V: TRBV13
D: NA
J: TRBJ1-2
size: NA

DNA: TGTGCCAGCAGCCTTCCGGGACTAGCGGCAGGGGGGGAGACCCAGTACTTC
CDR3: CASSLPGLAAGGETQYF
V: TRBV3-1/TRBV3-2
D: TRBD2
J: TRBJ2-5
size: NA

DNA: TGTGCCAGCAGCTTGGTCGTTCTAGCGGAACTTAGGTACTTC
CDR3: CASSLVVLAELRYF
V: TRBV5-5
D: TRBD2
J: TRBJ2-7
size: NA

DNA: TGTGCCACCCCGAACACAGGGCCTCAGAACACTGAAGCTTTCTTT
CDR3: CATPNTGPQNTEAFF
V: TRBV24-1
D: NA
J: TRBJ1-1
size: NA

DNA: TGTGCCAGCAGTTTACAGGGTGGGGTAAATCAGCCCCAGCATTTT
CDR3: CASSLQGGVNQPQHF
V: TRBV6-5
D: NA
J: TRBJ1-5
size: NA

DNA: TGTGCCAGCAGCCCCGGACTGGAAGGGGAGCTGTTTTTT
CDR3: CASSPGLEGELFF
V: TRBV3-1/TRBV3-2
D: NA
J: TRBJ2-2
size: few

DNA: TGCGCCAGCAGCGTGGGACAGGATCTGTTGTTCTCCGGGGAGCTGTTTTTT
CDR3: CASSVGQDLLFSGELFF
V: TRBV4-1
D: TRBD1
J: TRBJ2-2
size: NA

DNA: TGTGCCAGCAGCCAGGGACAGTCGAACACCGGGGAGCTGTTTTTT
CDR3: CASSQGQSNTGELFF
V: TRBV7-8
D: TRBD1
J: TRBJ2-2
size: NA

DNA: TGTGCCATCGCCGGGACAGGGGGCCGTGAAGCTTTCTTT
CDR3: CAIAGTGGREAFF
V: TRBV10-3
D: TRBD1
J: TRBJ1-1
size: NA

DNA: TGTGCCAGCAGCCCGGGGGACGCCAGGGGGCGCACTGAAGCTTTCTTT
CDR3: CASSPGDARGRTEAFF
V: TRBV7-2
D: TRBD1
J: TRBJ1-1
size: NA

DNA: TGTGCCAGCAGCCTCACAGGGACCTACGAGCAGTACTTC
CDR3: CASSLTGTYEQYF
V: TRBV7-9
D: NA
J: TRBJ2-7
size: many

DNA: TGTGCCAGCAGCAGCCAAAGGGAGACTGAAGCTTTCTTT
CDR3: CASSSQRETEAFF
V: TRBV7-2
D: NA
J: TRBJ1-1
size: once

DNA: TGTGCCAGCAGCCCTCTCCGTGGGAGCGAGCAGTACTTC
CDR3: CASSPLRGSEQYF
V: TRBV14
D: NA
J: TRBJ2-7
size: NA

DNA: TGCGCCAGCAGCCTAAGTAGACAGGATGGCTACACCTTC
CDR3: CASSLSRQDGYTF
V: TRBV4-1
D: NA
J: TRBJ1-2
size: once

DNA: TGTGCCAGCAGGTCAAAAGGGGCGGGACCGGTCAATGAGCAGTTCTTC
CDR3: CASRSKGAGPVNEQFF
V: TRBV7-2
D: NA
J: TRBJ2-1
size: NA

DNA: TGTGCCAGCACCACATGGGGACAGGGGAGCTACGAGCAGTACTTC
CDR3: CASTTWGQGSYEQYF
V: TRBV7-9
D: TRBD1
J: TRBJ2-7
size: NA

DNA: TGTGCCAGCTCCCCTATAGGAGGGCCGGGCACCGGGGAGCTGTTTTTT
CDR3: CASSPIGGPGTGELFF
V: TRBV27
D: NA
J: TRBJ2-2
size: NA

DNA: TGTGCCAGTAGTGGACAGGGGGAGGAAAAACTGTTTTTT
CDR3: CASSGQGEEKLFF
V: TRBV19
D: TRBD1
J: TRBJ1-4
size: NA

DNA: TGCGCCAGCAGCCAAGTCCTAGTTAACCGAGAGACCCAGTACTTC
CDR3: CASSQVLVNRETQYF
V: TRBV4-1
D: NA
J: TRBJ2-5
size: NA

DNA: TGTGCCAGCACGATCGGGACTAGCGGTTACAATGAGCAGTTCTTC
CDR3: CASTIGTSGYNEQFF
V: TRBV28
D: TRBD2
J: TRBJ2-1
size: NA

DNA: TGTGCCAGCACCGGGGAGGGGCGGGAGCAGTACTTC
CDR3: CASTGEGREQYF
V: TRBV6-5
D: TRBD2
J: TRBJ2-7
size: NA

DNA: TGTGCCAGCTCACCGGGACAGGGAATAGCCTACGAGCAGTACTTC
CDR3: CASSPGQGIAYEQYF
V: TRBV18
D: TRBD1
J: TRBJ2-7
size: once

DNA: TGTGCCAGCCGGCAGGGTGGATCACCCCTCCACTTT
CDR3: CASRQGGSPLHF
V: TRBV2
D: NA
J: TRBJ1-6
size: NA

DNA: TGTGCCAGCAGCCTTGTTCAGAACACTGAAGCTTTCTTT
CDR3: CASSLVQNTEAFF
V: TRBV14
D: NA
J: TRBJ1-1
size: few

DNA: TGCGCCAGCAGCATGAGGACAGGGACCTACGAGCAGTACTTC
CDR3: CASSMRTGTYEQYF
V: TRBV5-1
D: TRBD1
J: TRBJ2-7
size: NA

DNA: TGTGCCAGCAGGTACAGGGGCCATCAAGAGCAGTACTTC
CDR3: CASRYRGHQEQYF
V: TRBV7-9
D: TRBD1
J: TRBJ2-7
size: NA

DNA: TGTGCCAGCACCTTCGGGGGGGCCGGGGACACTGAAGCTTTCTTT
CDR3: CASTFGGAGDTEAFF
V: TRBV28
D: NA
J: TRBJ1-1
size: NA

DNA: TGTGCCAGCTCACCACAAGACTTGACTGGTGGAGAGCAGTACTTC
CDR3: CASSPQDLTGGEQYF
V: TRBV18
D: NA
J: TRBJ2-7
size: NA

DNA: TGTGCCAGCAGTTACCCCGGACAGATGTATGGCTACACCTTC
CDR3: CASSYPGQMYGYTF
V: TRBV6-2/TRBV6-3
D: NA
J: TRBJ1-2
size: NA

DNA: TGTGCCATCAGTCCCGGGACAGGCGGAGTTCAGCCCCAGCATTTT
CDR3: CAISPGTGGVQPQHF
V: TRBV10-3
D: TRBD1
J: TRBJ1-5
size: NA

DNA: TGTGCCAGCAGCGTTCCCCCTAGCGGGGGGCCGGGTGAGCAGTTCTTC
CDR3: CASSVPPSGGPGEQFF
V: TRBV9
D: TRBD2
J: TRBJ2-1
size: once

DNA: TGTGCCAGCAGCTCAGGGGATGGCACAGATACGCAGTATTTT
CDR3: CASSSGDGTDTQYF
V: TRBV6-5
D: NA
J: TRBJ2-3
size: NA

DNA: TGTGCCAGCAGTCCAGCACAGGGGGCAAGCAATCAGCCCCAGCATTTT
CDR3: CASSPAQGASNQPQHF
V: TRBV6-6
D: TRBD1
J: TRBJ1-5
size: NA

DNA: TGTGCCAGCAGCTTAGGGACAGGGGGCGCATATGGCTACACCTTC
CDR3: CASSLGTGGAYGYTF
V: TRBV11-2
D: TRBD1
J: TRBJ1-2
size: NA

DNA: TGTGCCAGCTCACCACGTTTCAGGGAGGAGGTTGAAGCTTTCTTT
CDR3: CASSPRFREEVEAFF
V: TRBV18
D: NA
J: TRBJ1-1
size: NA

DNA: TGTGCCAGCAGCGACGGACTAGCGGATTGGTACAATGAGCAGTTCTTC
CDR3: CASSDGLADWYNEQFF
V: TRBV9
D: TRBD2
J: TRBJ2-1
size: NA